These 5 T cell receptor beta chains were all obtained from the same sample, sequenced in a study of OX40 agonist ivuxolimab in advanced cancers. Repertoires were generated with immunoSEQ multiplex PCR, while TCRdb's copy carries only in-frame clones and drops some. The sample records around 48,000 clones, 77% being singletons. Sequences were derived from CD4+ or CD8+ T cells sorted from blood, sampled in a trial of the OX40 agonist ivuxolimab. The source of these receptors is an adult with an advanced solid tumor such as melanoma, head and neck, liver or kidney cancer.

The chain employs TRBV28 and TRBJ2-5, with 7 bases matching TRBD1. Germline-derived CDR1 and CDR2 are MDHEN and SYDVKM. The CDR3 is made up of 16 amino acids. Trimming removed 5 bases from V and 1 base from J; junction bases left unmatched: 10. CDR3 amino acids: CASSPTWDSPQETQYF. CDR3 DNA sequence: TGTGCCAGCAGTCCAACATGGGACAGTCCCCAAGAGACCCAGTACTTC.

The chain combines TRBV4-1 with TRBJ2-1; TRBD2 matches 10 bases. Looked up from germline, CDR1 is MGHRA and CDR2 is YSYEKL. Trimming at V came to 0 bases and at J to 3 bases, leaving 2 bases not matched to a gene. The CDR3 loop spans 16 amino acids. Here the CDR3 reads CASSQDRLAGYNEQFF. CDR3 nucleotides: TGCGCCAGCAGCCAAGATCGACTAGCGGGCTACAATGAGCAGTTCTTC.

The chain links TRBV9 to TRBJ2-2; D possibly corresponds to TRBD1 (6 bases). Per germline, CDR1 SGDLS and CDR2 YYNGEE. The length of the CDR3 is 12 residues. V lost 5 bases and J lost 7, with 9 bases in between. CDR3 DNA sequence: TGTGCCAGCAGGCAGGGGATCGGGGAGCTGTTTTTT. This translates into CASRQGIGELFF.

V is TRBV4-1 and J is TRBJ1-5; 7 bases align to TRBD1. From germline, CDR1 is MGHRA and CDR2 YSYEKL. V dropped 3 bases and J dropped 5; count of bases not matched to a gene: 13. The CDR3 is 17 amino acids. CDR3 nucleotide sequence: TGCGCCAGCAGCCAGGAAGCCGGGACAGAAAACCATCAGCCCCAGCATTTT. This sequence encodes CASSQEAGTENHQPQHF.

This clone appeared a single time. The rearrangement joins TRBV5-4 to TRBJ2-3, with 12 bases fitting TRBD2. This CDR3 spans 16 amino acids. J was trimmed by 2 bases and V by 4 bases; bases with no gene match: 5. The germline CDR1 and CDR2 sequences are SGHNT and YYREEE (reference sequence). This chain's CDR3 is CASSGGTSGLTDTQYF. The CDR3 DNA is TGTGCCAGCAGCGGCGGGACTAGCGGGCTCACAGATACGCAGTATTTT.